This TCR beta chain comes out of a study of control samples from healthy donors and cancer patients. Repertoires were generated with immunoSEQ multiplex PCR, while TCRdb's copy carries only in-frame clones and drops some. The table includes 100,000 or so clones, around three quarters detected once. The CDR3 loop spans 13 amino acids. The germline gives CDR1 SQVTM, CDR2 ANQGSEA. Trimming removed 4 bases at V and 10 bases at J, with 17 bases between. This TCR was recovered from a woman aged 25 to 39 in good health. The chain recombines TRBV29-1 with TRBJ1-5; D is ambiguous. The material sequenced was blood. The CDR3 DNA sequence: TGCAGCGTTGTTTTGGACGGTCTAGGACCCCAGCATTTT. Translating it yields CSVVLDGLGPQHF.